This T cell receptor (beta chain) was retrieved from a study of T cells in Graves' hyperthyroidism and ophthalmopathy. For Graves' hyperthyroidism to be stable, ophthalmopathy could not progress within 18 months. Any patient presenting with uncontrolled infection, other autoimmune disease, pregnancy or lactation was left out. PBMCs were derived from roughly 10 ml fresh peripheral blood. RNA transcripts gave rise to amplified TCR beta CDR3 regions. HTBI primers were used for first-round RT-PCR of the TCR CDR3. Each CDR3 protein gets one entry after TCRdb re-called the multiplex PCR reads with MiXCR. The table has 300,000 or so distinct CDR3 sequences, 20% to 25% seen once. At least ten counts were recorded for this clonotype. The CDR3 length is 14 residues. V was pared by 0 bases and J by 0 bases, with 6 bases between. Germline V gives CDR1 MNHNS, CDR2 SASEGT.

The TCR comes from a woman in her 50s with Graves' hyperthyroidism. The source material was blood. The chain is built from TRBV6-1 and TRBJ2-7, with D unclear. The CDR3 DNA reads TGTGCCAGCAGTGAAGCGGGAATCTCCTACGAGCAGTACTTC. Amino acids: CASSEAGISYEQYF.